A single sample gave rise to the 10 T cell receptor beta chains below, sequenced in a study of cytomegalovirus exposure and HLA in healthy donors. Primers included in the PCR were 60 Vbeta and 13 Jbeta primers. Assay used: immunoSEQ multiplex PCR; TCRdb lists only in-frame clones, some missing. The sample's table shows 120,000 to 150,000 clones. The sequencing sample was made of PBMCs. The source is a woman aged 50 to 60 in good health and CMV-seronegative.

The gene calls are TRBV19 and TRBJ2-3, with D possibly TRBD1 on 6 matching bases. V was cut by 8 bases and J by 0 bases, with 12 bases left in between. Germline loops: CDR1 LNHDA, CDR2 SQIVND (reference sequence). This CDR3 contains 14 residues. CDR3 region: CASGGLASTDTQYF. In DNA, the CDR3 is TGTGCCAGTGGGGGCCTCGCTAGCACAGATACGCAGTATTTT.

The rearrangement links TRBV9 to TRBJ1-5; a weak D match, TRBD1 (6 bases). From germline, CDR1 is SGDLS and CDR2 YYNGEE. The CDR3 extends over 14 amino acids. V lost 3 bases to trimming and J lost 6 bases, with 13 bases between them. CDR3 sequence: CASSGSGGAQPQHF. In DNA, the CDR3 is TGTGCCAGCAGCGGTTCCGGGGGGGCTCAGCCCCAGCATTTT. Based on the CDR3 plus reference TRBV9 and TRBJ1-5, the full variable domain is DSGVTQTPKHLITATGQRVTLRCSPRSGDLSVYWYQQSLDQGLQFLIQYYNGEERAKGNILERFSAQQFPDLHSELNLSSLELGDSALYFCASSGSGGAQPQHFGDGTRLSIL.

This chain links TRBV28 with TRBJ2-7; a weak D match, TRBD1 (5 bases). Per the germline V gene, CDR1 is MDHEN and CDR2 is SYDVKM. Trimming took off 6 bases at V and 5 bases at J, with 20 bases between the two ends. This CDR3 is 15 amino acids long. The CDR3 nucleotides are TGTGCCAGCAGGGATGTGGCAAGGGGTGGCGACGAGCAGTACTTC. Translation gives CASRDVARGGDEQYF.

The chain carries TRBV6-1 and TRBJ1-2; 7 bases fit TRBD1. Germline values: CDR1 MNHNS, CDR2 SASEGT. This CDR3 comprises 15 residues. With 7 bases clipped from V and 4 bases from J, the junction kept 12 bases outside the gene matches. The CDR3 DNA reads TGTGCCAGCACCGATCCGGGGACAGTAACCTATGGCTACACCTTC. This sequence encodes CASTDPGTVTYGYTF.

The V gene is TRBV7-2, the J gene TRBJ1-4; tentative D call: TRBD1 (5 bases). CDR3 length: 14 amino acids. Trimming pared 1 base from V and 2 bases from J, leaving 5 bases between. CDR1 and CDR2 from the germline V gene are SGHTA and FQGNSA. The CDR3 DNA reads TGTGCCAGCAGCTTAGGGGGCACTAATGAAAAACTGTTTTTT. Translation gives CASSLGGTNEKLFF.

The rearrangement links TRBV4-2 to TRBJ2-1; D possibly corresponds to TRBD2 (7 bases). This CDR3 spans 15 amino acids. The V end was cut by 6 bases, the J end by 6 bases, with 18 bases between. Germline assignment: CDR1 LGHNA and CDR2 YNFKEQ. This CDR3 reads CASRESGGQINEQFF. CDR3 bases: TGTGCCAGCAGGGAGTCGGGGGGCCAAATCAATGAGCAGTTCTTC.

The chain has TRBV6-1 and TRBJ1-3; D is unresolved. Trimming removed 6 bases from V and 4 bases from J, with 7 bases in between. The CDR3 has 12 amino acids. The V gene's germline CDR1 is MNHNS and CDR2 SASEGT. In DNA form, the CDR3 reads TGTGCCAGCAGGGCCACAGGAAACACCATATATTTT. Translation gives CASRATGNTIYF.

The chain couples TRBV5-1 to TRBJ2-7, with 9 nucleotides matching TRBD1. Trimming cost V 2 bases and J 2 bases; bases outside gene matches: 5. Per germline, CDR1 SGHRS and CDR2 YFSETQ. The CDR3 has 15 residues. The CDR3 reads CASSLETGGPYEQYF. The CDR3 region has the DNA TGCGCCAGCAGCTTAGAGACAGGGGGTCCCTACGAGCAGTACTTC.

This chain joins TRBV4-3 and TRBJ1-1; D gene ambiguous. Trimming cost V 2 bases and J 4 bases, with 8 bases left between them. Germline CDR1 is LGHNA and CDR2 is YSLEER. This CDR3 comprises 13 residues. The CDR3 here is CASSQKGATEAFF. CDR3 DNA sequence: TGCGCCAGCAGCCAAAAAGGAGCCACTGAAGCTTTCTTT.

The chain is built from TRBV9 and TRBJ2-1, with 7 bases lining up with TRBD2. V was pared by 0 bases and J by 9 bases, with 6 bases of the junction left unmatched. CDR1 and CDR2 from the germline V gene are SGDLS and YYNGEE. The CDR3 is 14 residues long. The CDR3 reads CASSVGVGGGEQFF. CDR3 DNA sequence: TGTGCCAGCAGCGTAGGAGTAGGCGGGGGTGAGCAGTTCTTC.